These 27 T cell receptor beta chains were sequenced from one sample in a study of human T cells and chemical hapten exposure. TCRdb recomputed calls from the RACE reads with MiXCR, one row per CDR3 protein. This repertoire shows more than 95,000 distinct CDR3 sequences, around 34% found once; its top ten account for less than 3%. Time point specified: patch test 3, about 24 weeks after DPC sensitization. Treatment described: therapeutic diphenylcyclopropenone sensitization with weekly scalp DPC. The material sequenced was whole blood, taken in connection with sensitization to the hapten diphenylcyclopropenone (DPC). These receptors were taken from a man in his forties with alopecia areata. Some clones in this sample may be carry-over from other donors' samples.

Only a few counts were recorded for this clonotype. The V call is TRBV24-1, the J call TRBJ2-3; tentative D call: TRBD2 (6 bases). The CDR3 covers 11 residues. Germline CDR1 is KGHDR and CDR2 is SFDVKD. Between the trimmed V and J ends, which lost 7 bases and 6 bases, there was a span of 7 bases. In DNA form, the CDR3 reads TGTGCCACCAGGGAGGGGGATACGCAGTATTTT. Amino acids: CATREGDTQYF.

There are a few counts of this clonotype. The CDR3 is CASSQSQVGEQYV. Written as DNA, the CDR3 is TGTGCCAGCAGCCAAAGCCAGGTCGGCGAGCAGTACGTC. The chain employs TRBV3-1 and TRBJ2-7; unclear D gene. This CDR3 region has 13 residues. Germline V lookup: CDR1 LGHDT, CDR2 YNNKEL (reference sequence). The V gene lost 2 bases and the J gene lost 6 bases, with 11 bases spanning the gap.

This clonotype appeared a few times. This chain uses TRBV20-1 with TRBJ2-7; 13 bases are a match to TRBD2. The CDR3 is made up of 16 amino acids. Germline values: CDR1 DFQATT, CDR2 SNEGSKA (reference sequence). After removal of 3 bases from V and 5 bases from J, the junction contained 10 bases not matched to a gene. Written as DNA, the CDR3 is TGCAGTGCTAGCCCGACCCGGACTAGCGGGAGTAACGAGCAGTACGTC. This sequence encodes CSASPTRTSGSNEQYV.

This clonotype was counted between two and nine times. The rearrangement uses TRBV5-1 and TRBJ1-2, with TRBD1 matching over 7 bases. Germline assignment: CDR1 SGHRS and CDR2 YFSETQ. The CDR3 consists of 14 residues. V trimming: 7 bases; J trimming: 3 bases; junction bases outside the gene matches: 9. The CDR3 DNA follows: TGCGCCAGCCGGGACAGTGGTTCTGACTATGGCTACACCTTC. Translation: CASRDSGSDYGYTF.

The gene calls are TRBV7-2 and TRBJ2-7; D perhaps matches TRBD2 (6 bases). The germline CDR1 and CDR2 sequences are SGHTA and FQGNSA. V lost 4 bases, J lost 1 base, and 17 bases lay in between. The CDR3 length is 16 residues. CDR3 in amino acids: CASSSPKGGISYEQYV. The CDR3, as DNA: TGTGCCAGCAGCTCCCCTAAAGGAGGGATATCCTACGAGCAGTACGTC.

The chain joins TRBV12-3 or TRBV12-4 to TRBJ1-1, with TRBD1 as a possible D gene (6 bases). This CDR3 has 13 residues. V lost 8 bases, J lost 8 bases, and 18 bases lay in between. The DNA of the CDR3 is TGTGCCAGCTCGTCCCTAGGACAGTCAGAAGCTTTCTTT. Encoded protein: CASSSLGQSEAFF.

V usage is TRBV6-4 and J usage is TRBJ1-2; D is unclear. Germline CDR1 MRHNA, CDR2 SNTAGT. Trimming removed 2 bases from V and 8 bases from J, with 6 bases in between. The CDR3 loop spans 11 amino acids. CDR3 DNA sequence: TGTGCCAGCAGTGACGGTCGCGGCTACACCTTC. This codes for CASSDGRGYTF.

The table lists this clonotype with a count of one. The chain employs TRBV12-3 or TRBV12-4 and TRBJ2-5; 10 nucleotides align to TRBD2. Trimming at V came to 0 bases and at J to 5 bases, leaving 6 bases not matched to a gene. The CDR3 spans 16 residues. Here the CDR3 reads CASSLALAGAGETQYF. CDR3 in DNA: TGTGCCAGCAGTTTAGCTCTAGCGGGAGCAGGGGAGACCCAGTACTTC.

Only a few counts were recorded for this clonotype. The chain links TRBV11-2 to TRBJ2-3; D is possibly TRBD1 (6 bases). CDR1 is SGHAT, CDR2 FQNNGV, per germline. This CDR3 spans 13 amino acids. With 7 bases removed from V and 4 bases from J, the gap between germline ends came to 12 bases. CDR3: CASTQGLPDTQYF. The CDR3 coding sequence is TGTGCCAGCACCCAGGGGTTACCAGATACGCAGTATTTT.

This clonotype was detected only a few times. The V gene is TRBV5-1, the J gene TRBJ2-7, with D perhaps matching TRBD1 (6 bases). Germline V gene sequence: CDR1 SGHRS, CDR2 YFSETQ. V was shortened by 0 bases and J by 6 bases, with 13 bases between the two germline ends. The CDR3 covers 14 residues. The CDR3 sequence: CASSLVGRGSEQYV. The CDR3 nucleotides read TGCGCCAGCAGCTTGGTCGGCAGGGGAAGCGAGCAGTACGTC.

The chain combines TRBV24-1 with TRBJ2-7; no clear D. The CDR3 length is 15 residues. Germline lookup yields CDR1 KGHDR and CDR2 SFDVKD. V gave up 4 bases and J gave up 0 bases, with 12 bases separating them. The CDR3 region has the DNA TGTGCCACCAGTGACCTGACGGGTAGCTCCTACGAGCAGTACGTC. Translating gives CATSDLTGSSYEQYV.

This clonotype was counted only a few times. Here the CDR3 DNA reads TGCAGTGCTAGACAGCCGGGACTAGCGGGAGGAACTAGCTCCTACAATGAGCAGTTCTTC. As protein: CSARQPGLAGGTSSYNEQFF. This chain joins TRBV20-1 and TRBJ2-1; 15 nucleotides align to TRBD2. The CDR3 is 20 amino acids. The germline V gene encodes CDR1 DFQATT and CDR2 SNEGSKA (reference sequence). Losses at the gene ends were 2 bases for V and 0 bases for J; bases not matched to a gene: 11.

V is TRBV12-3 or TRBV12-4 and J is TRBJ2-3, with a weak D call TRBD1 (5 bases). The ends were cut back, 5 bases at V and 5 bases at J, with 11 bases in the middle. The CDR3 spans 13 residues. The CDR3 loop reads CASSLIREDTQYF. CDR3 in DNA: TGTGCCAGCAGTCTGATCAGGGAAGATACGCAGTATTTT.

The chain has TRBV21-1 and TRBJ2-7. TRBV21-1 is a known pseudogene. This CDR3 region has 14 residues. The CDR3 nucleotides are TGTGCCAGCAGCAAACGGGTCCGCTCCTACGAGCAGTACTTC. Translated, it gives CASSKRVRSYEQYF.

The V gene is TRBV28, the J gene TRBJ1-5; perhaps TRBD1 as D (6 bases). V was pared by 3 bases and J by 0 bases, with 18 bases between. The germline gives CDR1 MDHEN, CDR2 SYDVKM. The CDR3 is made up of 18 amino acids. Here the CDR3 DNA reads TGTGCCAGCAGTTTGCCGGGGGGGCAACAGTATAGCAATCAGCCCCAGCATTTT. Translation gives CASSLPGGQQYSNQPQHF.

The gene calls are TRBV6-5 and TRBJ1-1; 8 nucleotides match TRBD1. CDR1 is MNHEY and CDR2 is SVGAGI in the germline V gene. With V trimmed by 2 bases and J by 10 bases, 6 bases remained unmatched. The CDR3 loop spans 13 amino acids. The CDR3 protein is CASSYPWTGRAFF. DNA for the CDR3: TGTGCCAGCAGTTACCCGTGGACAGGGCGAGCTTTCTTT.

The CDR3 sequence is CSARDGTSRYEQYF. The CDR3 DNA reads as TGCAGTGCTAGAGATGGGACTAGTCGCTACGAGCAGTACTTC. This rearrangement joins TRBV20-1 to TRBJ2-7, with 8 positions matching TRBD2. V dropped 0 bases and J dropped 3; count of bases not matched to a gene: 4. The CDR3 covers 14 residues. The V gene's germline CDR1 is DFQATT and CDR2 SNEGSKA (reference sequence).

This clonotype was picked up a small number of times. This rearrangement joins TRBV29-1 to TRBJ2-5; a possible D gene is TRBD2 (6 bases). Per germline, CDR1 SQVTM and CDR2 ANQGSEA. V was shortened by 5 bases and J by 2 bases, with 12 bases between the two germline ends. The CDR3 extends over 13 amino acids. The CDR3 DNA follows: TGCAGCGTTAGTCGGGAGTGGCAAGAGACCCAGTACTTC. Protein sequence: CSVSREWQETQYF.

The table lists this clonotype with a few counts. The rearrangement uses TRBV18 and TRBJ1-4, with D possibly matching TRBD1 (6 bases). The CDR3 sequence is 12 residues long. V gave up 3 bases and J gave up 8 bases, with 7 bases separating them. The germline V gene encodes CDR1 KGHSH and CDR2 LQKENI. CDR3 sequence (DNA): TGTGCCAGCTCACCGGACAGAGAAAAACTGTTTTTT. Its translation is CASSPDREKLFF.

The J gene is TRBJ1-5, the V gene TRBV7-3, with D unresolved. V lost 4 bases to trimming and J lost 9 bases, with 7 bases between them. Germline V CDR1 and CDR2: SGHTA, FQGTGA. The CDR3 has 11 residues. CDR3 DNA: TGTGCCAGCAGCTGTTCAGGGCCCCAGCATTTT. Protein: CASSCSGPQHF.

The chain uses TRBV27 and TRBJ1-6; TRBD1 might be the D (5 bases). Deletions cut 5 bases from V and 10 bases from J, with 18 bases between. Germline assignment: CDR1 MNHEY and CDR2 SMNVEV (reference sequence). CDR3 size: 15 residues. CDR3 residues: CASSTGLMRNSPLHF. The CDR3 DNA reads TGTGCCAGCAGTACAGGACTAATGCGAAACTCACCCCTCCACTTT.

The chain couples TRBV6-2 or TRBV6-3 to TRBJ1-5; 9 bases are a match to TRBD1. This CDR3 has 16 amino acids. The junction had 7 bases not matched to a gene; V was cut back by 4 bases and J by 3 bases. Germline V lookup: CDR1 MNHEY, CDR2 SVGEGT. The CDR3 DNA sequence: TGTGCCAGCAGTTCCGGGGGACAGGGCTCCAATCAGCCCCAGCATTTT. The encoded protein is CASSSGGQGSNQPQHF.

There are a few counts of this clonotype. The V and J genes are TRBV28 and TRBJ1-4; D might be TRBD1 (5 bases). CDR3 length equals 13 residues. CDR1 and CDR2 from the germline V gene are MDHEN and SYDVKM. The ends were cut back, 6 bases at V and 4 bases at J, with 9 bases in the middle. CDR3 in DNA: TGTGCCAGCAGACCAGGGTATAATGAAAAACTGTTTTTT. The encoded protein is CASRPGYNEKLFF. Full variable domain (remainder filled in from reference TRBV28 and TRBJ1-4): DVKVTQSSRYLVKRTGEKVFLECVQDMDHENMFWYRQDPGLGLRLIYFSYDVKMKEKGDIPEGYSVSREKKERFSLILESASTNQTSMYLCASRPGYNEKLFFGSGTQLSVL.

The chain recombines TRBV28 with TRBJ1-1, with a weak D call TRBD1 (6 bases). The CDR3 has 14 residues. Germline V gene sequence: CDR1 MDHEN, CDR2 SYDVKM. Trimming cost V 9 bases and J 0 bases, with 14 bases left between them. CDR3 DNA: TGTGCCAGTAAGACAGGTTTGATGAACACTGAAGCTTTCTTT. Residues: CASKTGLMNTEAFF.

The rearrangement uses TRBV6-2 or TRBV6-3 and TRBJ2-1; D possibly matches TRBD1 or TRBD2 (5 bases each). The CDR3 totals 14 residues. Germline-derived CDR1 and CDR2 are MNHEY and SVGEGT. Trimming pared 8 bases from V and 8 bases from J, leaving 19 bases between. The CDR3 sequence is CASEGNRAVDEQFF. CDR3 sequence (DNA): TGTGCCAGCGAGGGGAATAGGGCGGTGGATGAGCAGTTCTTC.

A few counts support this clonotype. The V call is TRBV20-1, the J call TRBJ2-3, with D possibly TRBD1 on 5 matching bases. V lost 6 bases and J 4 bases, leaving 11 bases between the germline ends. Germline V gene lookup returns CDR1 DFQATT and CDR2 SNEGSKA (reference sequence). This CDR3 spans 12 amino acids. The CDR3 loop reads CSAPGSADTQYF. CDR3 coding DNA: TGCAGTGCGCCAGGGTCGGCAGATACGCAGTATTTT.

In its sample, this clonotype was seen a few times. The chain uses TRBV28 and TRBJ2-7, with 11 bases fitting TRBD2. The germline gives CDR1 MDHEN, CDR2 SYDVKM. The length of the CDR3 is 16 residues. V shed 5 bases and J 2 bases; nucleotides not matched to a gene: 8. CDR3 protein: CASSLQETSGTYEQYF. The CDR3 coding sequence is TGTGCCAGCAGTCTACAGGAGACTAGCGGGACCTACGAGCAGTACTTC.